The subject of this entry is one T cell receptor beta chain. Its binding antigen is unknown. Base qualities are not at hand, and no much larger clone is one base apart. The germline V gene sets CDR1 to MDHEN and CDR2 to SYDVKM. The CDR3 numbers 14 residues from cysteine through phenylalanine. The retained sequence is limited to the CDR3, 42 bases, with the frame set at the first base. Trimming accounts for 6 bases at V and 4 bases at J, while the number of junction bases matched to no gene is 8. The entry originates in a study of CD8+ T cells in alopecia areata (dated by TCRdb to 2016 to 2019). About the full investigation: Treated patients were enrolled in an open-label pilot trial of oral tofacitinib at 5 to 10 mg twice daily for moderate-to-severe alopecia areata. RNA was obtained with the PAXgene miRNA kit for fixed scalp, the miRNeasy kit for PBMCs, and the RNeasy kit for mouse skin. Patients received tofacitinib for 6 to 18 months and were then followed off drug for 6 months to check for delayed response and recurrence. immunoSEQ multiplex PCR using 35 Vbeta forward primers and 13 Jbeta reverse primers was used to amplify TCRbeta CDR3 regions. Scalp clonality was compared among normal scalp (n=4), patchy alopecia areata scalp (n=8), and alopecia totalis/universalis scalp (n=8). For the treated patients, the SALT score, which quantifies what percentage of scalp surface area is affected, served as the measure of disease severity. In both human patients and the C3H/HeJ mouse model, the study applied high-throughput TCRbeta sequencing to look at T cell clonal expansion in alopecia areata. Biopsies were taken from tofacitinib-treated patients at baseline and at 4 and 24 weeks of treatment, and a later scalp biopsy was taken in several of the tofacitinib-treated patients. Scalp tissue and sorted CD4+ and CD8+ peripheral blood T cells from patchy and totalis/universalis alopecia areata patients and from healthy controls were covered by human TCRbeta sequencing. What the authors observed across the whole study: Resident alphabeta T cells in normal human skin are also sequenced, complicating scalp TCR repertoire analysis, unlike mouse skin dominated by gammadelta T cells. Tofacitinib significantly lowered scalp clonality and the number of expanded CD8+ clones among the top 100 scalp clones. Many expanded lesional clones persisted in scalp and blood during tofacitinib treatment, which may partly explain relapse after stopping treatment. The treated cohort was small, with a single nonresponder, so links between baseline CD8+ expansion and response need larger studies. Shared TCR sequences between patients were less evident than in mice, which may be partly attributable to HLA diversity in the patient population. Lesional scalp, especially in alopecia totalis/universalis, showed higher clonality and more expanded CD8+ clones than normal scalp, suggesting antigenic drive.

Read against the paper, the sample's time point label means: about 25 weeks on oral tofacitinib. The treatment or condition label on this specimen signifies: oral pan-JAK inhibitor, 5-10 mg twice daily. Lesional scalp punch biopsies and peripheral blood were obtained from alopecia areata patients. PBMCs were separated by density centrifugation and stained for CD3, CD4 and CD8, after which CD4+ and CD8+ T cells were sorted on a FACSAria. To prepare the library, the immunoSEQ multiplex PCR assay was applied. To provide template for TCR sequencing, every sample had RNA extracted and reverse transcribed into cDNA. SuperScript III was used for first-strand cDNA synthesis, primed with a 2:1 mix of oligo-dT and random hexamers. A synthetic immune receptor repertoire was used to gauge amplification bias, and whatever bias remained was removed computationally. The study's own analysis went as follows. Raw reads were preprocessed to remove errors, and CDR3 was defined according to IMGT conventions as the region from the conserved cysteine to phenylalanine. Clonality was calculated as 1 minus Shannon entropy normalized by log2 of the number of productive unique TCRs. Scalp TCRbeta sequences were cross-referenced with sorted blood CD4 and CD8 repertoires so that the CD4 or CD8 identity of scalp clones could be inferred. This immuneACCESS table, as held by TCRdb, lists in-frame sequences with V and J called but not all clones. Of the missing ones, under half trace to an unresolved V gene in checked studies; the others have no known cause. The V and J calls and the clone size are those of that table, but D and trimming were determined from the DNA. This sample is represented by 200,000 or so clones; 58% of them were singletons. The leading ten clones occupy roughly 5% of the sample.

The chain uses TRBV28 and TRBJ1-2; TRBD1 aligns with 7 central bases. The specimen was CD4+ T cells sorted from blood, collected at week 24, from a patient treated with tofacitinib. The clonotype was recovered from a human donor with alopecia areata. The CDR3 has the sequence CASRTRDRTYGYTF. The DNA sequence reads TGTGCCAGCAGAACCCGGGACAGAACCTATGGCTACACCTTC.